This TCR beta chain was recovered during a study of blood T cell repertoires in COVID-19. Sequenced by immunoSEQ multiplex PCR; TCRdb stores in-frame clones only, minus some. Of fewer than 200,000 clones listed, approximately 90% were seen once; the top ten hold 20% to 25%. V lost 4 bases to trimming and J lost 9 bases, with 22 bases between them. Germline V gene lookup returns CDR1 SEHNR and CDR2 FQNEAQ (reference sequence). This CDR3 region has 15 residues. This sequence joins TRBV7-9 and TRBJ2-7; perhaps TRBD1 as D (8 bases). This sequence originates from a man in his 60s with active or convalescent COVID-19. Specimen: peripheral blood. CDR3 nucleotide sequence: TGTGCCAGCAGCTCCCTCGGGACAGGCCGGGAGGCGCAGTACTTC. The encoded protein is CASSSLGTGREAQYF.